One and the same sample provided the 29 T cell receptor beta chains below, sequenced in a study of a mutant IDH1 vaccine in newly diagnosed glioma. Libraries were prepared by immunoSEQ multiplex PCR; TCRdb keeps only in-frame clonotypes and omits some of them. The repertoire consists of fewer than 75,000 clones, with less than 85% occurring once and the leading ten covering 9% to 10%. Time point defined: week 11, during vaccination. Topical imiquimod accompanied each vaccine dose, which consisted of 300 ug of mutant IDH1 20-mer peptide. Their cognate antigens are unknown. Sequenced material: PBMCs, taken from a glioma patient whose treatment included an IDH1 peptide vaccine. Every receptor here comes from a woman aged 45-60 years with glioma.

This sequence joins TRBV4-1 and TRBJ2-2; TRBD2 is a possible D gene (6 bases). The germline CDR1 and CDR2 sequences are MGHRA and YSYEKL. Trimming shortened V by 1 base and J by 5 bases, and 8 bases separated the two germline ends. The CDR3 totals 14 residues. The CDR3 sequence is CASSQVEGTGELFF. DNA for the CDR3: TGCGCCAGCAGCCAAGTGGAGGGAACCGGGGAGCTGTTTTTT.

This clone was seen more than once but under ten times. This rearrangement joins TRBV29-1 to TRBJ1-1, with D possibly matching TRBD1 (5 bases). The CDR3 contains 11 residues. The V end was cut by 4 bases, the J end by 10 bases, with 13 bases between. Per the germline V gene, CDR1 is SQVTM and CDR2 is ANQGSEA. For the CDR3, the DNA is TGCAGCGTTGGGGGGGTTCTCGGAGCTTTCTTT. Translation gives CSVGGVLGAFF.

The rearrangement links TRBV9 to TRBJ2-3; 7 nucleotides line up with TRBD1. V lost 4 bases, J lost 0 bases, and 11 bases stayed unmatched. The CDR3 length is 17 residues. Germline loops: CDR1 SGDLS, CDR2 YYNGEE. CDR3: CASSPLPHRGSTDTQYF. CDR3 nucleotide sequence: TGTGCCAGCAGCCCCCTGCCCCACAGGGGAAGCACAGATACGCAGTATTTT.

V is TRBV5-4 and J is TRBJ2-5, with a weak D call TRBD1 (6 bases). The ends were cut back, 0 bases at V and 0 bases at J, with 6 bases in the middle. Germline V gene data show CDR1 as SGHNT and CDR2 as YYREEE (reference sequence). The CDR3 runs 14 residues. This CDR3 is CASSLGTDQETQYF. CDR3 DNA sequence: TGTGCCAGCAGCTTGGGGACAGACCAAGAGACCCAGTACTTC.

The V and J genes are TRBV4-1 and TRBJ1-5; 7 positions match TRBD1. The trim removed 0 bases at V and 11 bases at J, leaving 10 bases unmatched. Per the germline V gene, CDR1 is MGHRA and CDR2 is YSYEKL. The CDR3 spans 15 residues. The CDR3 DNA sequence: TGCGCCAGCAGCCAAGAGACAGGGCCCCAAGGGACCCAGCATTTT. This sequence encodes CASSQETGPQGTQHF.

The V call is TRBV7-6, the J call TRBJ1-5, with a tentative D call TRBD1 (5 bases). Germline lookup yields CDR1 SGHVS and CDR2 FNYEAQ. The CDR3 runs 15 residues. Deletions cut 5 bases from V and 4 bases from J, with 15 bases between. CDR3 loop: CASSASGTVNQPQHF. For the CDR3, the DNA is TGTGCCAGCAGCGCCTCCGGGACGGTGAATCAGCCCCAGCATTTT.

The rearrangement links TRBV6-5 to TRBJ2-2; tentatively, D is TRBD1 or TRBD2 (5 bases each). Trimming removed 4 bases from V and 0 bases from J, with 6 bases in between. Germline values: CDR1 MNHEY, CDR2 SVGAGI. This CDR3 has 14 amino acids. The CDR3 DNA sequence: TGTGCCAGCAGTTGGGGGACGAACACCGGGGAGCTGTTTTTT. Its translation is CASSWGTNTGELFF.

The chain couples TRBV10-1 to TRBJ2-7, with D uncertain. The germline CDR1 and CDR2 sequences are WNHNN and SYGVQD (reference sequence). CDR3 size: 12 residues. Trimming pared 3 bases from V and 6 bases from J, leaving 9 bases between. Here the CDR3 reads CASSDWLGEQYF. The DNA for the CDR3 is TGCGCCAGCAGTGACTGGCTTGGCGAGCAGTACTTC.

This clone appeared a few times. V gene TRBV18 combines with J gene TRBJ1-2; 8 bases are a match to TRBD1. There are 18 residues in the CDR3. V shed 2 bases, J shed 2 bases, and the junction held 13 bases outside the gene matches. Germline V gene sequence: CDR1 KGHSH, CDR2 LQKENI. The CDR3 bases are TGTGCCAGCTCACCAAATACCAGACACGACAGGGGAAACTATGGCTACACCTTC. Translated: CASSPNTRHDRGNYGYTF. Using reference TRBV18 and TRBJ1-2 for the parts outside the CDR3, the full variable domain is NAGVMQNPRHLVRRRGQEARLRCSPMKGHSHVYWYRQLPEEGLKFMVYLQKENIIDESGMPKERFSAEFPKEGPSILRIQQVVRGDSAAYFCASSPNTRHDRGNYGYTFGSGTRLTVV.

The V call is TRBV27, the J call TRBJ1-2; TRBD1 is a possible D gene (5 bases). Per the germline V gene, CDR1 is MNHEY and CDR2 is SMNVEV (reference sequence). V shed 7 bases and J shed 2 bases, with 11 bases lying between them. The CDR3 has 13 amino acids. The CDR3 DNA reads TGTGCCAGCACCCCCGCAGGGAACTATGGCTACACCTTC. Amino acids: CASTPAGNYGYTF.

This clone was seen once. V gene TRBV6-5 combines with J gene TRBJ2-1; possible D gene TRBD2, 5 bases. V lost 6 bases to trimming and J lost 3 bases, with 12 bases between them. Germline CDR1 MNHEY, CDR2 SVGAGI. The CDR3 loop spans 14 amino acids. The DNA of the CDR3 is TGTGCCAGCAGGCCCGAGGGCAGCTACAATGAGCAGTTCTTC. Its protein product is CASRPEGSYNEQFF.

The chain carries TRBV7-9 and TRBJ2-1; the D is unclear. The CDR3 is 11 residues long. The V gene's germline CDR1 is SEHNR and CDR2 FQNEAQ (reference sequence). V lost 7 bases, J lost 10 bases, and 11 bases lay in between. CDR3 amino acids: CASTVLEEQFF. In DNA form, the CDR3 reads TGTGCCAGCACCGTCCTTGAAGAGCAGTTCTTC.

This clone occurred once. The chain uses TRBV29-1 and TRBJ2-7, with D unclear. Germline V lookup: CDR1 SQVTM, CDR2 ANQGSEA. There are 12 residues in the CDR3. Trimming took 4 bases from V and 1 from J, leaving 8 bases between them. CDR3 residues: CSVGAVSYEQYF. DNA of the CDR3: TGCAGCGTTGGGGCAGTTTCCTACGAGCAGTACTTC.

The chain couples TRBV20-1 to TRBJ1-1; D gene unclear. CDR1 and CDR2 (germline): DFQATT, SNEGSKA (reference sequence). The CDR3 covers 10 residues. The V end was cut by 0 bases, the J end by 8 bases, with 4 bases between. The CDR3, as DNA: TGCAGTGCTAGAGAAGAAGAAGCTTTCTTT. Translation gives CSAREEEAFF.

This clone was found a few times. The chain recombines TRBV2 with TRBJ1-3; D is unclear. V was clipped by 6 bases and J by 0 bases, with 15 bases between them. This CDR3 contains 16 residues. CDR1 is SNHLY and CDR2 is FYNNEI in the germline V gene. This CDR3 is CASRKSFVSSGNTIYF. In DNA form, the CDR3 reads TGTGCCAGCAGGAAAAGCTTTGTGAGCTCTGGAAACACCATATATTTT.

A single count supports this clone. J is TRBJ2-1 and V is TRBV7-9, with 9 bases fitting TRBD2. The V gene end was trimmed by 5 bases and the J gene end by 7 bases; junction bases not matched to a gene: 9. Germline V gene sequence: CDR1 SEHNR, CDR2 FQNEAQ (reference sequence). This CDR3 spans 15 amino acids. The CDR3, as DNA: TGTGCCAGCAGCCCCGGGCAAGCGGGGGGTAATGAGCAGTTCTTC. As protein: CASSPGQAGGNEQFF.

As to this clone: This same CDR3 is encoded by further DNA sequences in the sample. J is TRBJ1-6 and V is TRBV5-1; a weak D match, TRBD1 (5 bases). Germline CDR1 and CDR2: SGHRS and YFSETQ. The germline V and J ends were trimmed by 2 bases and 5 bases, with 14 bases remaining between them. This CDR3 has 16 amino acids. The chain's CDR3 is CASSLDPGANNSPLHF. In DNA form, the CDR3 reads TGCGCCAGCAGCTTAGACCCCGGGGCCAATAATTCACCCCTCCACTTT.

This chain connects TRBV7-2 to TRBJ1-2; no clear D gene. V lost 7 bases and J lost 2, with 8 bases in between. This CDR3 contains 12 residues. Per the germline V gene, CDR1 is SGHTA and CDR2 is FQGNSA. In DNA, the CDR3 is TGTGCCAGCACCATACAGAACTATGGCTACACCTTC. Translation: CASTIQNYGYTF.

This clone was detected only once. The genes are TRBV7-3 and TRBJ1-1; D is ambiguous. Trimming took off 5 bases at V and 1 base at J, with 8 bases between the two ends. The germline CDR1 and CDR2 sequences are SGHTA and FQGTGA. CDR3 length equals 13 residues. For the CDR3, the DNA is TGTGCCAGCAGCCCCGCGGGGAACACTGAAGCTTTCTTT. This encodes CASSPAGNTEAFF.

J is TRBJ2-3 and V is TRBV5-1; D is undetermined. Trimming took off 0 bases at V and 4 bases at J, with 9 bases between the two ends. This CDR3 is 14 amino acids long. Per germline, CDR1 SGHRS and CDR2 YFSETQ. The CDR3 loop reads CASSLANAADTQYF. In DNA form, the CDR3 reads TGCGCCAGCAGCTTGGCCAATGCGGCAGATACGCAGTATTTT.

This clone was detected only a few times. This chain links TRBV30 with TRBJ1-6, with D tentatively TRBD1 (6 bases). CDR1 GTSNPN and CDR2 SVGIG come from the germline V gene (reference sequence). The V and J ends lost 3 bases and 9 bases respectively, with 18 bases between them. This CDR3 comprises 15 residues. CDR3 coding DNA: TGTGCCTGGAGCCTACAGGGTACGGGAGGTTCACCCCTCCACTTT. Translation gives CAWSLQGTGGSPLHF.

The CDR3 region has the DNA TGTGCCAGCAGCCCTCTAGCGGGGGGAAAAGAGACCCAGTACTTC. It translates to CASSPLAGGKETQYF. The gene calls are TRBV11-2 and TRBJ2-5; 11 nucleotides align to TRBD2. This CDR3 comprises 15 residues. Looked up from germline, CDR1 is SGHAT and CDR2 is FQNNGV. V was clipped by 5 bases and J by 3 bases; unmatched bases: 5.

This sequence joins TRBV28 and TRBJ2-7; D is possibly TRBD2 (6 bases). Trimming removed 7 bases from V and 6 bases from J, with 19 bases in between. Germline values: CDR1 MDHEN, CDR2 SYDVKM. The CDR3 covers 14 residues. In nucleotides, the CDR3 is TGTGCCAGCAAGGTGGGATCTTCAGCGGGCGAGCAGTACTTC. Residues: CASKVGSSAGEQYF.

This clone was picked up a small number of times. This chain connects TRBV15 to TRBJ1-1; weak D call: TRBD1 (6 bases). The V end was cut by 5 bases, the J end by 3 bases, with 13 bases between. The CDR3 consists of 14 residues. Germline CDR1 LNHNV, CDR2 YYDKDF (reference sequence). This CDR3 reads CATSLGGLDTEAFF. Here the CDR3 DNA reads TGTGCCACCAGCCTGGGGGGGCTGGACACTGAAGCTTTCTTT.

The chain has TRBV7-2 and TRBJ1-2; TRBD1 is a possible D gene (6 bases). CDR3 size: 15 residues. The V end was cut by 0 bases, the J end by 4 bases, with 12 bases between. Germline V gene data show CDR1 as SGHTA and CDR2 as FQGNSA. This chain's CDR3 is CASSLAGAGTYGYTF. DNA for the CDR3: TGTGCCAGCAGCTTAGCGGGGGCAGGCACCTATGGCTACACCTTC.

This clone has a single count. The chain carries TRBV5-1 and TRBJ1-2, with 7 bases aligning to TRBD1. Germline V CDR1 and CDR2: SGHRS, YFSETQ. J was trimmed by 8 bases and V by 3 bases; bases with no gene match: 4. The CDR3 length is 12 residues. CDR3 amino acids: CASSYGQEGYTF. The DNA of the CDR3 is TGCGCCAGCAGCTACGGACAGGAGGGCTACACCTTC.

This clone appeared a few times. The rearrangement joins TRBV9 to TRBJ1-1; D call uncertain. In germline, CDR1 is SGDLS, CDR2 YYNGEE. Trimming stripped 8 bases from V and 0 bases from J, with 8 bases between. This CDR3 has 12 residues. The CDR3 reads CASGPMNTEAFF. DNA of the CDR3: TGTGCCAGTGGACCGATGAACACTGAAGCTTTCTTT.

The chain uses TRBV28 and TRBJ1-2, with 11 bases identical to TRBD1. V dropped 6 bases and J dropped 5; count of bases not matched to a gene: 11. The CDR3 runs to 16 residues. Germline V gene data show CDR1 as MDHEN and CDR2 as SYDVKM. The CDR3 here is CASSQYRTGGSYGYTF. The DNA for the CDR3 is TGTGCCAGCAGCCAGTATAGGACAGGGGGCTCTTATGGCTACACCTTC.

The rearrangement links TRBV19 to TRBJ2-3; D uncertain. V lost 1 base, J lost 1 base, and 9 bases lay in between. There are 15 residues in the CDR3. The germline gives CDR1 LNHDA, CDR2 SQIVND (reference sequence). The CDR3 spells CASSIGIVRTDTQYF. As DNA, the CDR3 is TGTGCCAGTAGTATAGGCATCGTCCGCACAGATACGCAGTATTTT.